What follows are 20 T cell receptor beta chains derived from one specimen sequenced in a study of cytomegalovirus exposure and HLA in healthy donors. This PCR relied on a set of 60 Vbeta primers and 13 Jbeta primers. Here immunoSEQ multiplex PCR was the method, and the copy in TCRdb shows in-frame clones only, minus some. The sample consists of about 59,000 clones, under 90% of them appearing once. Sample: PBMCs. Every receptor here comes from a woman aged 40 to 55 in good health and CMV-seronegative.

The chain has TRBV5-1 and TRBJ2-3; 8 nucleotides line up with TRBD1. Germline CDR1 SGHRS, CDR2 YFSETQ. The V segment lost 2 bases and the J segment 3 bases; nucleotides outside the gene matches: 5. The CDR3 is made up of 15 amino acids. CDR3 in amino acids: CASSLGRGRTDTQYF. The CDR3, as DNA: TGCGCCAGCAGCTTAGGCAGGGGGCGGACAGATACGCAGTATTTT.

The chain couples TRBV5-1 to TRBJ2-3; the match to TRBD1 covers 9 bases. Germline CDR1 and CDR2: SGHRS and YFSETQ. The CDR3 length is 13 residues. V was clipped by 5 bases and J by 4 bases; unmatched bases: 2. CDR3 region: CASSDRGADTQYF. CDR3 DNA sequence: TGCGCCAGCAGTGACAGGGGGGCAGATACGCAGTATTTT.

The chain joins TRBV19 to TRBJ2-4; maybe TRBD1 (5 bases). The CDR3 length is 18 residues. V gave up 6 bases and J gave up 0 bases, with 21 bases separating them. Germline lookup yields CDR1 LNHDA and CDR2 SQIVND (reference sequence). CDR3 nucleotides: TGTGCCAGTAGCCACTCGACAGCGTCTATCCTAGCCAAAAACATTCAGTACTTC. This encodes CASSHSTASILAKNIQYF.

The rearrangement uses TRBV28 and TRBJ1-2; TRBD1 is a possible D gene (5 bases). Germline V gene sequence: CDR1 MDHEN, CDR2 SYDVKM. V lost 10 bases to trimming and J lost 7 bases, with 34 bases between them. The CDR3 sequence is 18 residues long. The CDR3 reads CATMGGSLGTGVAGGYTF. The CDR3, as DNA: TGTGCCACCATGGGGGGTAGTTTGGGGACGGGGGTGGCAGGTGGCTACACCTTC.

This chain joins TRBV6-5 and TRBJ2-5; 7 bases fit TRBD1. V gave up 5 bases and J gave up 5 bases; unmatched junction bases: 11. The germline V gene encodes CDR1 MNHEY and CDR2 SVGAGI. This CDR3 has 15 amino acids. CDR3 region: CASSGEGAGEETQYF. DNA of the CDR3: TGTGCCAGCAGTGGCGAGGGGGCAGGCGAGGAGACCCAGTACTTC.

The chain links TRBV28 to TRBJ2-3, with 7 bases identical to TRBD2. The CDR3 has 15 residues. Germline V lookup: CDR1 MDHEN, CDR2 SYDVKM. V was pared by 7 bases and J by 2 bases, with 9 bases of the junction left unmatched. In DNA, the CDR3 is TGTGCCAGCACCTGGGGGGGAGGGTCCACAGATACGCAGTATTTT. It specifies CASTWGGGSTDTQYF.

This chain uses TRBV5-1 with TRBJ2-7, with D hard to call. Trimming took 0 bases from V and 4 from J, leaving 14 bases between them. The CDR3 runs to 15 residues. Germline CDR1 reads SGHRS; CDR2 reads YFSETQ. The CDR3 sequence is CASSLVPLGQYEQYF. Here the CDR3 DNA reads TGCGCCAGCAGCTTGGTCCCTCTTGGCCAATACGAGCAGTACTTC.

The V and J genes are TRBV28 and TRBJ2-3, with 10 positions matching TRBD1. The germline gives CDR1 MDHEN, CDR2 SYDVKM. J was trimmed by 2 bases and V by 4 bases; bases with no gene match: 3. The CDR3 loop spans 15 amino acids. CDR3 protein: CASSSGQGVTDTQYF. The CDR3, as DNA: TGTGCCAGCAGTTCCGGACAGGGGGTCACAGATACGCAGTATTTT.

The chain couples TRBV5-4 to TRBJ2-1, with 9 bases identical to TRBD2. There are 15 residues in the CDR3. Germline V CDR1 and CDR2: SGHNT, YYREEE (reference sequence). Trimming took 0 bases from V and 8 from J; bases not matched to a gene: 6. The CDR3 loop reads CASSLGVAGEDEQFF. DNA for the CDR3: TGTGCCAGCAGCTTGGGTGTAGCGGGAGAGGATGAGCAGTTCTTC.

V gene TRBV27 combines with J gene TRBJ2-1; 10 nucleotides agree with TRBD2. The CDR3 covers 14 residues. CDR1 MNHEY and CDR2 SMNVEV come from the germline V gene (reference sequence). Losses at the gene ends were 5 bases for V and 5 bases for J; bases not matched to a gene: 3. The CDR3 nucleotides read TGTGCCAGCAGTCCTGGACTAGCGGACAATGAGCAGTTCTTC. Translation gives CASSPGLADNEQFF.

V and J are TRBV6-5 and TRBJ1-1; D is perhaps TRBD1 (5 bases). The CDR3 contains 15 residues. In germline, CDR1 is MNHEY, CDR2 SVGAGI. The germline V and J ends were trimmed by 2 bases and 3 bases, with 13 bases remaining between them. CDR3 bases: TGTGCCAGCAGTTACACCGCTCGGGGGGACACTGAAGCTTTCTTT. As protein: CASSYTARGDTEAFF.

The chain links TRBV7-9 to TRBJ2-7, with 7 nucleotides matching TRBD2. Germline V gives CDR1 SEHNR, CDR2 FQNEAQ (reference sequence). This CDR3 is 13 amino acids long. The ends lost 8 bases at V and 1 base at J; junction bases unmatched: 5. CDR3 DNA sequence: TGTGCCAGCGGGGGGGGGAGGTCCTACGAGCAGTACTTC. It is translated as CASGGGRSYEQYF.

The genes are TRBV4-1 and TRBJ1-6, with TRBD1 matching 9 bases. Germline CDR1 reads MGHRA; CDR2 reads YSYEKL. This CDR3 spans 18 amino acids. V trimming: 2 bases; J trimming: 6 bases; junction bases outside the gene matches: 11. The CDR3, as DNA: TGCGCCAGCAGCCAATACTATTTGGGACAGGGATTTAATTCACCCCTCCACTTT. Translation: CASSQYYLGQGFNSPLHF.

This clone appeared a few times. V gene TRBV29-1 combines with J gene TRBJ1-1; unclear D gene. Trimming left V 7 bases short and J 12 bases short, with 24 bases between. The CDR3 spans 13 residues. CDR1 and CDR2 from the germline V gene are SQVTM and ANQGSEA. The chain's CDR3 is CSATDQEGTKSFF. CDR3 in DNA: TGCAGCGCCACCGACCAGGAGGGCACGAAATCTTTCTTT.

This clone was found a few times. The chain couples TRBV18 to TRBJ1-2; no clear D gene. The CDR3 length is 13 residues. V was cut by 1 base and J by 6 bases, with 9 bases left in between. The germline V gene has CDR1 KGHSH and CDR2 LQKENI. CDR3 in amino acids: CASSPQRVDGYTF. The CDR3 DNA follows: TGTGCCAGCTCACCACAGCGCGTGGATGGCTACACCTTC.

V is TRBV7-2 and J is TRBJ2-1; 14 bases line up with TRBD2. Germline CDR1 is SGHTA and CDR2 is FQGNSA. The V gene end was trimmed by 1 base and the J gene end by 9 bases; junction bases not matched to a gene: 5. The CDR3 has 16 residues. CDR3: CASSLVGTSGSSEQFF. As DNA, the CDR3 is TGTGCCAGCAGCTTAGTGGGGACTAGCGGGAGTAGTGAGCAGTTCTTC.

This chain joins TRBV28 and TRBJ1-2; D might be TRBD1 (6 bases). Germline lookup yields CDR1 MDHEN and CDR2 SYDVKM. V gave up 6 bases and J gave up 3 bases, with 14 bases separating them. The CDR3 consists of 14 residues. CDR3 nucleotide sequence: TGTGCCAGCAGGGCCCAGGGGCGGGACTATGGCTACACCTTC. Protein sequence: CASRAQGRDYGYTF.

The chain recombines TRBV7-3 with TRBJ2-1, with TRBD2 matching over 11 bases. Germline CDR1 reads SGHTA; CDR2 reads FQGTGA. J gave up 9 bases and V 1 base, and 14 bases lay outside the gene matches. This CDR3 has 18 residues. CDR3 in amino acids: CASSLIAAGLAERAEQFF. The CDR3 DNA sequence: TGTGCCAGCAGCTTAATCGCAGCGGGACTAGCGGAACGCGCTGAGCAGTTCTTC.

The CDR3 reads CASRASTGYQETQYF. CDR3 in DNA: TGCGCCAGCAGAGCCTCTACCGGTTACCAAGAGACCCAGTACTTC. The V and J genes are TRBV10-1 and TRBJ2-5; D is unclear. The CDR3 covers 15 residues. CDR1 and CDR2 from the germline V gene are WNHNN and SYGVQD (reference sequence). Trimming removed 6 bases at V and 0 bases at J, with 14 bases between.

J is TRBJ1-1 and V is TRBV6-1; 7 positions agree with TRBD1. The CDR3 length is 15 residues. Per germline, CDR1 MNHNS and CDR2 SASEGT. The V and J ends lost 6 bases and 3 bases, in that order; junction bases with no gene match: 10. The CDR3 is CASRVIQGTYTEAFF. The CDR3 DNA reads TGTGCCAGCAGGGTAATACAGGGGACGTACACTGAAGCTTTCTTT.